Below, 25 T cell receptor beta chains from the same sample are listed, as sequenced in a study of T-cell memory formation after mild COVID-19. TCRdb re-called the 5' RACE reads with MiXCR, one entry per CDR3 protein. The sample records 140,000 or so distinct CDR3 sequences, 11% to 15% being singletons. Sequencing input: PBMCs or a T cell subset sorted from them (not recorded which). All receptors derive from an adult woman who had mild COVID-19 (a few samples of this study predate the infection). Cell type and time point are not known.

This rearrangement joins TRBV20-1 to TRBJ2-1; TRBD2 aligns across 8 bases. After removal of 3 bases from V and 10 bases from J, the junction contained 8 bases not matched to a gene. Germline CDR1 reads DFQATT; CDR2 reads SNEGSKA (reference sequence). The CDR3 totals 13 residues. CDR3 loop: CSARAGGTPEQFF. The CDR3 DNA is TGCAGTGCTAGGGCGGGGGGTACCCCGGAGCAGTTCTTC.

This clonotype was observed a handful of times. V gene TRBV12-3 or TRBV12-4 combines with J gene TRBJ1-5; perhaps TRBD1 as D (5 bases). The CDR3 runs to 15 residues. V was clipped by 7 bases and J by 7 bases, with 20 bases between them. CDR3 sequence (DNA): TGTGCCAGCACCGGAAGCGGGGGAGTATCACAGCCCCAGCATTTT. Translation gives CASTGSGGVSQPQHF.

This clonotype was recorded a few times. J is TRBJ2-1 and V is TRBV20-1, with D maybe TRBD2 (6 bases). CDR1 and CDR2 from the germline V gene are DFQATT and SNEGSKA (reference sequence). V lost 6 bases and J 6 bases, leaving 15 bases between the germline ends. This CDR3 contains 13 residues. The CDR3 coding sequence is TGCAGTGCGACCTCTAGCGAATCCAATGAGCAGTTCTTC. As protein: CSATSSESNEQFF.

CDR3: CSVEGQGAGDTQYF. The CDR3 nucleotides read TGCAGCGTTGAGGGCCAGGGGGCGGGAGATACGCAGTATTTT. V and J are TRBV29-1 and TRBJ2-3, with 8 nucleotides matching TRBD1. This CDR3 has 14 amino acids. The J segment lost 5 bases and the V segment lost 3 bases, leaving 7 bases of the junction unmatched. Germline assignment: CDR1 SQVTM and CDR2 ANQGSEA.

This clonotype occurred a few times. The chain carries TRBV14 and TRBJ1-4; a possible D gene is TRBD1 (5 bases). Germline assignment: CDR1 SGHDN and CDR2 FVKESK. The CDR3 length is 15 residues. V lost 4 bases, J lost 11 bases, and 20 bases lay in between. CDR3 nucleotide sequence: TGTGCCAGCAGCCGTCTGCGGGACGCAGGACGGAAACTGTTTTTT. Its protein is CASSRLRDAGRKLFF.

The genes are TRBV12-3 or TRBV12-4 and TRBJ2-5; 8 bases are shared with TRBD1. V dropped 6 bases and J dropped 4; count of bases not matched to a gene: 7. The CDR3 length is 14 residues. The CDR3 DNA is TGTGCCAGCAGCGCACAGGGGGTATTAGAGACCCAGTACTTC. Its protein is CASSAQGVLETQYF.

The gene calls are TRBV7-6 and TRBJ2-3; weak D call: TRBD2 (5 bases). This CDR3 region has 17 residues. Deletions cut 8 bases from V and 2 bases from J, with 23 bases between. Germline V gene data show CDR1 as SGHVS and CDR2 as FNYEAQ. CDR3 sequence reads: CASCCPRDRTNTDTQYF. CDR3 bases: TGTGCCAGCTGTTGCCCCCGGGATAGGACCAACACAGATACGCAGTATTTT.

This clonotype was counted between two and nine times. The chain combines TRBV19 with TRBJ2-1; 11 bases align to TRBD2. CDR1 is LNHDA, CDR2 SQIVND, per germline (reference sequence). The CDR3 extends over 15 amino acids. J lost 4 bases, V lost 8 bases, and 7 bases had no gene match. The CDR3 coding sequence is TGTGCCAGTCAAACCGGGACTAGCGGATACAATGAGCAGTTCTTC. Protein product: CASQTGTSGYNEQFF. The full variable domain, its missing parts supplied by reference TRBV19 and TRBJ2-1, is DGGITQSPKYLFRKEGQNVTLSCEQNLNHDAMYWYRQDPGQGLRLIYYSQIVNDFQKGDIAEGYSVSREKKESFPLTVTSAQKNPTAFYLCASQTGTSGYNEQFFGPGTRLTVL.

The chain is built from TRBV4-2 and TRBJ2-5; TRBD2 agrees at 11 bases. Germline loops: CDR1 LGHNA, CDR2 YNFKEQ. J was trimmed by 5 bases and V by 1 base; bases with no gene match: 9. The CDR3 consists of 17 residues. CDR3 sequence: CASSQGVVAGGMETQYF. The CDR3, as DNA: TGTGCCAGCAGCCAAGGGGTAGTAGCGGGGGGGATGGAGACCCAGTACTTC.

V usage is TRBV7-3 and J usage is TRBJ2-1; perhaps TRBD2 as D (6 bases). The CDR3 sequence is 14 residues long. V gave up 7 bases and J gave up 5 bases, with 15 bases separating them. Germline-derived CDR1 and CDR2 are SGHTA and FQGTGA. The CDR3 loop reads CASKLDAGHNEQFF. Here the CDR3 DNA reads TGTGCCAGCAAGCTGGACGCGGGGCACAATGAGCAGTTCTTC.

V usage is TRBV24-1 and J usage is TRBJ1-1, with a weak D call TRBD1 (5 bases). Germline V gives CDR1 KGHDR, CDR2 SFDVKD. The V gene lost 4 bases and the J gene lost 4 bases, with 12 bases spanning the gap. The length of the CDR3 is 14 residues. The CDR3 sequence: CATSEGTGRTEAFF. DNA for the CDR3: TGTGCCACCAGTGAGGGGACGGGGCGCACTGAAGCTTTCTTT.

This clonotype has more than one count but fewer than ten. V and J are TRBV20-1 and TRBJ1-6; possibly TRBD1 for D (6 bases). The CDR3 sequence is 16 residues long. CDR1 and CDR2 (germline): DFQATT, SNEGSKA (reference sequence). The V end was cut by 0 bases, the J end by 9 bases, with 18 bases between. This CDR3 reads CSARDTKGQRGSPLHF. The CDR3, as DNA: TGCAGTGCTAGAGACACCAAGGGACAACGGGGTTCACCCCTCCACTTT.

The table lists this clonotype with many counts. The V call is TRBV7-8, the J call TRBJ2-3; 13 bases agree with TRBD2. The CDR3 covers 18 residues. The V and J ends lost 1 base and 1 base, in that order; junction bases with no gene match: 5. Germline V CDR1 and CDR2: SGHVS, FQNEAQ. Written as DNA, the CDR3 is TGTGCCAGCAGCTTAGGACTAGCGGGGGGTCGGGGCACAGATACGCAGTATTTT. Its protein product is CASSLGLAGGRGTDTQYF.

The gene calls are TRBV4-1 and TRBJ2-7; TRBD2 is a possible D gene (6 bases). CDR1 is MGHRA, CDR2 YSYEKL, per germline. The CDR3 totals 16 residues. With 5 bases removed from V and 2 bases from J, the gap between germline ends came to 19 bases. CDR3 region: CASSLSAGIDPYEQYF. The CDR3, as DNA: TGCGCCAGCAGCTTAAGCGCGGGGATAGACCCCTACGAGCAGTACTTC.

The chain employs TRBV6-2 or TRBV6-3 and TRBJ2-2, with D tentatively TRBD2 (5 bases). CDR1 is MNHEY, CDR2 SVGEGT, per germline. The CDR3 runs 14 residues. V was trimmed by 4 bases and J by 3 bases, leaving 9 bases between them. The CDR3 DNA reads TGTGCCAGCAGTTCGGACTCGTACACCGGGGAGCTGTTTTTT. Its translation: CASSSDSYTGELFF.

The CDR3 here is CASSQEGRSNYGYTF. DNA of the CDR3: TGTGCCAGCAGCCAAGAGGGGAGATCTAACTATGGCTACACCTTC. The chain joins TRBV4-2 to TRBJ1-2; D ambiguous. The germline V gene encodes CDR1 LGHNA and CDR2 YNFKEQ. CDR3 size: 15 residues. Trimming removed 0 bases at V and 0 bases at J, with 8 bases between.

This clonotype was found a few times. The rearrangement joins TRBV7-8 to TRBJ2-7; D may correspond to TRBD1 or TRBD2 (6 bases each). Germline V CDR1 and CDR2: SGHVS, FQNEAQ. V shed 1 base and J shed 2 bases, with 12 bases lying between them. This CDR3 is 15 amino acids long. CDR3 loop: CASSLVPGAAYEQYF. In nucleotides, the CDR3 is TGTGCCAGCAGCTTAGTTCCGGGGGCGGCCTACGAGCAGTACTTC. Full variable domain (outside the CDR3, taken from reference TRBV7-8 and TRBJ2-7): GAGVSQSPRYKVAKRGQDVALRCDPISGHVSLFWYQQALGQGPEFLTYFQNEAQLDKSGLPSDRFFAERPEGSVSTLKIQRTQQEDSAVYLCASSLVPGAAYEQYFGPGTRLTVT.

This chain uses TRBV6-2 or TRBV6-3 with TRBJ2-1; D is undetermined. Trimming removed 5 bases at V and 6 bases at J, with 8 bases between. The CDR3 spans 12 residues. Germline CDR1 is MNHEY and CDR2 is SVGEGT. DNA of the CDR3: TGTGCCAGCAGTCAGGACCCCAATGAGCAGTTCTTC. As protein: CASSQDPNEQFF.

This chain uses TRBV9 with TRBJ2-7; D is unresolved. Trimming removed 4 bases at V and 1 base at J, with 12 bases between. The length of the CDR3 is 14 residues. Germline CDR1 is SGDLS and CDR2 is YYNGEE. The CDR3 DNA follows: TGTGCCAGCAGCCCACTCGACCTATCCTACGAGCAGTACTTC. Its protein is CASSPLDLSYEQYF.

V gene TRBV20-1 combines with J gene TRBJ1-5, with 9 bases lining up with TRBD1. The V segment lost 0 bases and the J segment 4 bases; nucleotides outside the gene matches: 10. Germline assignment: CDR1 DFQATT and CDR2 SNEGSKA (reference sequence). This CDR3 has 17 amino acids. This chain's CDR3 is CSAREPLTGGRNQPQHF. The CDR3, as DNA: TGCAGTGCTAGAGAACCCCTAACAGGGGGCAGGAATCAGCCCCAGCATTTT.

This clonotype was counted only a few times. The chain combines TRBV4-1 with TRBJ2-4; 9 bases line up with TRBD1. CDR1 is MGHRA, CDR2 YSYEKL, per germline. The CDR3 covers 14 residues. Losses at the gene ends were 1 base for V and 9 bases for J; bases not matched to a gene: 4. The CDR3 spells CASSQGDRVPIQYF. The CDR3 DNA sequence: TGCGCCAGCAGCCAAGGGGACAGGGTGCCCATTCAGTACTTC.

This clonotype appeared a few times. The chain has TRBV12-3 or TRBV12-4 and TRBJ2-3, with unresolved D. Deletions cut 3 bases from V and 0 bases from J, with 10 bases between. The CDR3 covers 15 residues. The CDR3, as DNA: TGTGCCAGCAGTTTTCGGACGAGGAGCACAGATACGCAGTATTTT. Its translation: CASSFRTRSTDTQYF.

This clonotype was seen a few times. The V call is TRBV10-3, the J call TRBJ2-5; a possible D gene is TRBD2 (6 bases). Germline lookup yields CDR1 ENHRY and CDR2 SYGVKD. This CDR3 has 16 amino acids. V was trimmed by 3 bases and J by 5 bases, leaving 19 bases between them. The CDR3 sequence is CAISDPGWGDAETQYF. Here the CDR3 DNA reads TGTGCCATCAGTGACCCCGGGTGGGGGGACGCGGAGACCCAGTACTTC.

This clonotype was detected a few times. The chain uses TRBV11-2 and TRBJ2-7; TRBD1 or TRBD2 may be the D gene (5 bases each). This CDR3 contains 13 residues. V was cut by 3 bases and J by 7 bases, with 13 bases left in between. CDR1 SGHAT and CDR2 FQNNGV come from the germline V gene. The DNA for the CDR3 is TGTGCCAGCAGCTTGGGACCCTCGGGGGAGCAGTACTTC. Encoded protein: CASSLGPSGEQYF.

This clonotype was seen repeatedly, ten times or more. The chain joins TRBV5-1 to TRBJ2-1, with D perhaps given as TRBD1 or TRBD2 (6 bases each). The germline V gene has CDR1 SGHRS and CDR2 YFSETQ. The CDR3 covers 17 residues. V was trimmed by 3 bases and J by 5 bases, leaving 21 bases between them. CDR3 nucleotides: TGCGCCAGCAGCTCCCTAGGGGGGCCGCACTTGCACAATGAGCAGTTCTTC. Protein: CASSSLGGPHLHNEQFF.